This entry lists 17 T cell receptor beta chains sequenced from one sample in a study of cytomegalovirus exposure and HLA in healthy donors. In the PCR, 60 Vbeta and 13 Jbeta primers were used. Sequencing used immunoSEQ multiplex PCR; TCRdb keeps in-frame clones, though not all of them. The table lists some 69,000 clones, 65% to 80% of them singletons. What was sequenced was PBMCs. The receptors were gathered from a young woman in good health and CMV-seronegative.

CDR3 bases: TGTGCCTGGAGTGGGGGACAGGGGGCCACCCAGTACTTC. This sequence encodes CAWSGGQGATQYF. J is TRBJ2-5 and V is TRBV30, with TRBD1 matching 12 bases. With 1 base clipped from V and 8 bases from J, the junction kept 2 bases outside the gene matches. Germline CDR1 reads GTSNPN; CDR2 reads SVGIG (reference sequence). CDR3 length: 13 residues. Together with reference TRBV30 and TRBJ2-5, the CDR3 gives the full variable domain: SQTIHQWPATLVQPVGSPLSLECTVEGTSNPNLYWYRQAAGRGLQLLFYSVGIGQISSEVPQNLSASRPQDRQFILSSKKLLLSDSGFYLCAWSGGQGATQYFGPGTRLLVL.

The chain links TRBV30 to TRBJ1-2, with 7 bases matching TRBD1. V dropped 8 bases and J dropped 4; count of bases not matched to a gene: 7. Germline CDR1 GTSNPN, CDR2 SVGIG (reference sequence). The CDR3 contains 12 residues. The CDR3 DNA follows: TGTGCCGGCAACAGGGGTGGCTATGGCTACACCTTC. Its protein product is CAGNRGGYGYTF.

Here the CDR3 reads CASSPGQPYNEQFF. In DNA form, the CDR3 reads TGTGCCAGCAGCCCGGGACAGCCCTACAATGAGCAGTTCTTC. The chain is built from TRBV7-2 and TRBJ2-1; TRBD1 agrees at 7 bases. Germline CDR1 is SGHTA and CDR2 is FQGNSA. This CDR3 has 14 residues. J lost 2 bases, V lost 5 bases, and 3 bases had no gene match.

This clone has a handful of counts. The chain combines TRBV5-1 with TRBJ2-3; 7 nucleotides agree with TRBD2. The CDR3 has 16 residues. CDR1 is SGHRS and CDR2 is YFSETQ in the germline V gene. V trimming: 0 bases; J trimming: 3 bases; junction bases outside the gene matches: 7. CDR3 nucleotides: TGCGCCAGCAGCTTGGAGAGTGGGAGGGGTACAGATACGCAGTATTTT. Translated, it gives CASSLESGRGTDTQYF.

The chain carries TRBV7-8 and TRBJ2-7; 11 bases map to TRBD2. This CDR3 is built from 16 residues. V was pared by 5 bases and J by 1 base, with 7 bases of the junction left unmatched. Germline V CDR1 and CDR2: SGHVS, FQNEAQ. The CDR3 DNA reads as TGTGCCAGCAGCCATTCCGGGACTAGCGGATCCTACGAGCAGTACTTC. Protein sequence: CASSHSGTSGSYEQYF.

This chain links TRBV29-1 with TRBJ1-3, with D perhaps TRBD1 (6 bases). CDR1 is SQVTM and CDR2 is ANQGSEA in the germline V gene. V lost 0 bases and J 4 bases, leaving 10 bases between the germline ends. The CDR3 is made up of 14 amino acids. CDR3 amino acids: CSVEEGAGGNTIYF. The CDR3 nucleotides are TGCAGCGTTGAAGAGGGGGCTGGGGGAAACACCATATATTTT.

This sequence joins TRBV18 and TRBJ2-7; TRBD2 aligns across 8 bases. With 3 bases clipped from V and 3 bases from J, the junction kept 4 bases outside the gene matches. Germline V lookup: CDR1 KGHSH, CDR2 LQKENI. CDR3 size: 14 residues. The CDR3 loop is CASSPGLAFYEQYV. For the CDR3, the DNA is TGTGCCAGCTCACCCGGACTAGCTTTCTACGAGCAGTACGTC.

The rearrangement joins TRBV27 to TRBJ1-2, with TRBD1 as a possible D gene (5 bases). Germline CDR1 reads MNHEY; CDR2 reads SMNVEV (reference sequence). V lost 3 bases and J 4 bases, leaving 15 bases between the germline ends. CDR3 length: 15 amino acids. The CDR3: CASSFLTGGTYGYTF. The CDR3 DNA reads TGTGCCAGCAGTTTCCTGACGGGGGGAACCTATGGCTACACCTTC.

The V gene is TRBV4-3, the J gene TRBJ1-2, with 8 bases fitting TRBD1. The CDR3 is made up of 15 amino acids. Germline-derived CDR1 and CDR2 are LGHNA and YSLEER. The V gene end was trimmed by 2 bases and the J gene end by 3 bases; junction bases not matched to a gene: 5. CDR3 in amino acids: CASSQQTGVDYGYTF. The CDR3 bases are TGCGCCAGCAGCCAACAGACAGGGGTCGACTATGGCTACACCTTC.

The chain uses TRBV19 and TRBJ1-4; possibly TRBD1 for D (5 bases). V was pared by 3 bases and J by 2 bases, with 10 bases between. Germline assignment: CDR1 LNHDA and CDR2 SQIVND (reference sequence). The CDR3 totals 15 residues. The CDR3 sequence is CASSILGGTNEKLFF. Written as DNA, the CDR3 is TGTGCCAGTAGTATTCTCGGGGGGACTAATGAAAAACTGTTTTTT.

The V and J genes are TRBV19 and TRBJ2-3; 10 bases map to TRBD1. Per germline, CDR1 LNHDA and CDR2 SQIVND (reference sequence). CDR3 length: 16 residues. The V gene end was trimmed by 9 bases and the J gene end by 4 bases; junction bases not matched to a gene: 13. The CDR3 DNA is TGTGCCAGCTCCCGGTGGGGACAGGGGTCTTCAGATACGCAGTATTTT. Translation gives CASSRWGQGSSDTQYF.

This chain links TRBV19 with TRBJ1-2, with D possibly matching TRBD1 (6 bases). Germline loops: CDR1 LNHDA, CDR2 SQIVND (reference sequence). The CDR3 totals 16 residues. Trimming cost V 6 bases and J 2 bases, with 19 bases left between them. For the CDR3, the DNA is TGTGCCAGTAGCGCACTGGGAGGGGGGGAAAACTATGGCTACACCTTC. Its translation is CASSALGGGENYGYTF.

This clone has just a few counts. CDR3 residues: CASSEQGVGYGYTF. The CDR3, as DNA: TGTGCCAGCAGTGAACAGGGGGTTGGCTATGGCTACACCTTC. The genes are TRBV2 and TRBJ1-2; 7 bases line up with TRBD1. Germline CDR1 reads SNHLY; CDR2 reads FYNNEI. This CDR3 is 14 amino acids long. V gave up 2 bases and J gave up 4 bases; unmatched junction bases: 4.

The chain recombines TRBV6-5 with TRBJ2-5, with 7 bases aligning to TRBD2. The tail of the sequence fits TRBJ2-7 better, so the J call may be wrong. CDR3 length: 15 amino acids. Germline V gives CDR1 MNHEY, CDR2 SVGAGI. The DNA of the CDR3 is TGTGCCAGCAGTTACTCCGGGACTACCTCCTACGAGCAGTACTTC. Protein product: CASSYSGTTSYEQYF.

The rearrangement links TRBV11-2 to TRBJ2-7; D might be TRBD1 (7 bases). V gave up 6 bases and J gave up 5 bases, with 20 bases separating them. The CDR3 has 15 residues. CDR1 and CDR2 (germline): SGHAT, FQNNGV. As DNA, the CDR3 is TGTGCCAGCAGTCTCCTGGGGGGACAGATCGACGAGCAGTACTTC. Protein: CASSLLGGQIDEQYF.

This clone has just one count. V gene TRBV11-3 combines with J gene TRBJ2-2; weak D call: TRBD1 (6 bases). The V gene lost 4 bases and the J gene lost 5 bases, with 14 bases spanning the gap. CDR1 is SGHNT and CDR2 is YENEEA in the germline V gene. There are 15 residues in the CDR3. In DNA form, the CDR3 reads TGTGCCAGCAGCTCCCGACAGGCCCCAACCGGGGAGCTGTTTTTT. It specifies CASSSRQAPTGELFF.

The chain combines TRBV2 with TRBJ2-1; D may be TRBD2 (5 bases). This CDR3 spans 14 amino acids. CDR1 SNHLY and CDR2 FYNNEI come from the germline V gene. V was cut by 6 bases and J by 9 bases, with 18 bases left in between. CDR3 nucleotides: TGTGCCAGCAGAAACTCCTTTCTAGCAAGTGAGCAGTTCTTC. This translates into CASRNSFLASEQFF.